Each of the 21 T cell receptor beta chains below was sequenced from the same sample in a study of blood T cell repertoires in COVID-19. Produced via immunoSEQ multiplex PCR; TCRdb's table is partial and in-frame only. Of fewer than 70,000 clones in the sample, approximately 92% were seen once. Sequenced: peripheral blood. The receptors derive from a woman older than 75 with active COVID-19.

This chain links TRBV11-1 with TRBJ2-3; TRBD2 matches 11 bases. Germline-derived CDR1 and CDR2 are SGHAT and FQDESV (reference sequence). This CDR3 has 15 residues. J lost 1 base, V lost 5 bases, and 2 bases had no gene match. CDR3 coding DNA: TGTGCCAGCAGCCAACTAGCGGGAGGCACAGATACGCAGTATTTT. Its translation is CASSQLAGGTDTQYF. The variable domain in full, completed from reference TRBV11-1 and TRBJ2-3, reads EAEVAQSPRYKITEKSQAVAFWCDPISGHATLYWYRQILGQGPELLVQFQDESVVDDSQLPKDRFSAERLKGVDSTLKIQPAELGDSAMYLCASSQLAGGTDTQYFGPGTRLTVL.

This chain links TRBV2 with TRBJ1-2, with 9 bases fitting TRBD1. Per germline, CDR1 SNHLY and CDR2 FYNNEI. The J segment lost 7 bases and the V segment lost 4 bases, leaving 7 bases of the junction unmatched. The CDR3 runs 14 residues. The CDR3 coding sequence is TGTGCCAGCAGTGGTGTTTACAGGGGGCTTGGCTACACCTTC. Protein: CASSGVYRGLGYTF.

The V and J genes are TRBV11-1 and TRBJ2-1, with TRBD2 as a possible D gene (6 bases). Germline CDR1 is SGHAT and CDR2 is FQDESV (reference sequence). The CDR3 sequence is 13 residues long. Between the trimmed V and J ends, which lost 8 bases and 5 bases, there was a span of 13 bases. The CDR3 reads CASGGGLNNEQFF. In nucleotides, the CDR3 is TGTGCCAGCGGAGGAGGGCTTAACAATGAGCAGTTCTTC. The full variable domain, with the rest looked up from reference TRBV11-1 and TRBJ2-1, is EAEVAQSPRYKITEKSQAVAFWCDPISGHATLYWYRQILGQGPELLVQFQDESVVDDSQLPKDRFSAERLKGVDSTLKIQPAELGDSAMYLCASGGGLNNEQFFGPGTRLTVL.

This clone was counted only a few times. This chain uses TRBV5-6 with TRBJ2-1; D possibly corresponds to TRBD1 (5 bases). CDR3 size: 14 residues. With 1 base removed from V and 5 bases from J, the gap between germline ends came to 10 bases. The V gene's germline CDR1 is SGHDT and CDR2 YYEEEE. The CDR3 region is CASSLSGLDNEQFF. CDR3 sequence (DNA): TGTGCCAGCAGCTTGTCAGGGCTGGACAATGAGCAGTTCTTC.

Concerning this clone itself: The DNA is left out, because the CDR3 cannot be placed on it with certainty; the CDR3 is given as TCRdb lists it. The rearrangement links TRBV21-1 to TRBJ1-5. TRBV21-1 is marked as a pseudogene. The CDR3 region is 17 residues in length, termini included. CDR3: CASSKAGWGVGNQPQHF.

The chain has TRBV20-1 and TRBJ2-5, with D perhaps matching TRBD2 (5 bases). Germline CDR1 reads DFQATT; CDR2 reads SNEGSKA (reference sequence). This CDR3 contains 13 residues. V was pared by 3 bases and J by 0 bases, with 8 bases between. CDR3 protein: CSASRGNQETQYF. The CDR3 coding sequence is TGCAGTGCTAGTCGGGGAAACCAAGAGACCCAGTACTTC.

The rearrangement links TRBV2 to TRBJ2-1; tentatively, D is TRBD2 (6 bases). The CDR3 extends over 15 amino acids. The V end was cut by 6 bases, the J end by 3 bases, with 15 bases between. CDR1 is SNHLY, CDR2 FYNNEI, per germline. CDR3 residues: CASSDGGEFYNEQFF. CDR3 sequence (DNA): TGTGCCAGCAGCGACGGGGGAGAATTCTACAATGAGCAGTTCTTC.

V usage is TRBV21-1 and J usage is TRBJ1-4. TRBV21-1 constitutes a pseudogene. The CDR3 covers 19 residues. CDR3 sequence reads: CASSKVFATLEATNEKLFF. The CDR3 DNA sequence: TGTGCCAGCAGCAAAGTGTTCGCGACACTGGAGGCAACTAATGAAAAACTGTTTTTT.

V is TRBV5-1 and J is TRBJ2-1, with TRBD2 identical over 9 bases. Trimming cost V 5 bases and J 4 bases; bases outside gene matches: 4. Germline V lookup: CDR1 SGHRS, CDR2 YFSETQ. This CDR3 is built from 14 residues. CDR3 loop: CASSSSGGYNEQFF. The DNA for the CDR3 is TGCGCCAGCAGTAGTAGCGGGGGTTACAATGAGCAGTTCTTC.

The chain recombines TRBV4-1 with TRBJ2-3; 7 bases match TRBD2. The CDR3 covers 14 residues. V lost 3 bases to trimming and J lost 6 bases; unmatched junction nucleotides: 6. From germline, CDR1 is MGHRA and CDR2 YSYEKL. The CDR3 DNA sequence: TGCGCCAGCAGCCAGGGGGGGGTGCGGGATACGCAGTATTTT. Residues: CASSQGGVRDTQYF.

The rearrangement uses TRBV27 and TRBJ2-5, with 15 bases aligning to TRBD2. The CDR3 consists of 18 residues. The germline CDR1 and CDR2 sequences are MNHEY and SMNVEV (reference sequence). With V trimmed by 5 bases and J by 4 bases, 11 bases remained unmatched. CDR3 protein: CASSLGLAGGSRRETQYF. Here the CDR3 DNA reads TGTGCCAGCAGTCTCGGACTAGCGGGAGGGAGTAGGCGAGAGACCCAGTACTTC.

The CDR3 sequence is CASSQGNPYEQYF. CDR3 in DNA: TGTGCCAGCTCACAGGGTAACCCCTACGAGCAGTACTTC. The chain carries TRBV19 and TRBJ2-7; weak D call: TRBD1 (6 bases). The germline CDR1 and CDR2 sequences are LNHDA and SQIVND (reference sequence). V was shortened by 9 bases and J by 2 bases, with 14 bases between the two germline ends. The CDR3 has 13 amino acids.

About this clone: The sample contains more than one DNA sequence encoding this CDR3. The rearrangement uses TRBV3-1 (or the pseudogene TRBV3-2) and TRBJ2-7; 7 bases line up with TRBD1. The germline V gene has CDR1 LGHDT and CDR2 YNNKEL (reference sequence). With V trimmed by 1 base and J by 2 bases, 2 bases remained unmatched. The CDR3 totals 14 residues. CDR3 loop: CASSQGTGTYEQYF. CDR3 nucleotide sequence: TGTGCCAGCAGCCAAGGGACAGGCACCTACGAGCAGTACTTC.

A remark on this clone: Sequence at one end of the junction differs from germline and may be a read error. The chain combines TRBV6-5 with TRBJ1-2; D might be TRBD1 (5 bases). Germline CDR1 is MNHEY and CDR2 is SVGAGI. The CDR3 has 13 residues. The DNA of the CDR3 is TGTGGCAGCAGGACGGGGGATTTAAGAGAGGACACCTTC. As protein: CGSRTGDLREDTF.

The chain recombines TRBV5-1 with TRBJ2-3, with TRBD2 matching 11 bases. J gave up 0 bases and V 2 bases, and 5 bases lay outside the gene matches. Germline V gives CDR1 SGHRS, CDR2 YFSETQ. The CDR3 consists of 17 residues. CDR3 region: CASSFLAGGPSTDTQYF. The CDR3 DNA follows: TGCGCCAGCAGCTTCCTAGCGGGAGGCCCTAGCACAGATACGCAGTATTTT.

V usage is TRBV5-1 and J usage is TRBJ2-7, with TRBD2 as a possible D gene (6 bases). Trimming cost V 0 bases and J 3 bases, with 10 bases left between them. Per germline, CDR1 SGHRS and CDR2 YFSETQ. The length of the CDR3 is 14 residues. The CDR3 region has the DNA TGCGCCAGCAGCTTGGCGCCCGGGAGCTACGAGCAGTACTTC. It specifies CASSLAPGSYEQYF. Full variable domain (missing parts from reference TRBV5-1 and TRBJ2-7): KAGVTQTPRYLIKTRGQQVTLSCSPISGHRSVSWYQQTPGQGLQFLFEYFSETQRNKGNFPGRFSGRQFSNSRSEMNVSTLELGDSALYLCASSLAPGSYEQYFGPGTRLTVT.

V usage is TRBV12-5 and J usage is TRBJ1-2, with D uncertain. This CDR3 is 14 amino acids long. Germline CDR1 LGHNT, CDR2 FRNRAP. The V gene lost 6 bases and the J gene lost 0 bases, with 11 bases spanning the gap. CDR3 sequence: CASGPSGPNYGYTF. The CDR3 DNA reads TGTGCTAGTGGGCCCTCGGGTCCTAACTATGGCTACACCTTC.

The chain recombines TRBV24-1 with TRBJ2-1; 7 nucleotides agree with TRBD2. Germline CDR1 and CDR2: KGHDR and SFDVKD. The V and J ends lost 9 bases and 1 base, in that order; junction bases with no gene match: 8. The CDR3 contains 15 residues. In nucleotides, the CDR3 is TGTGCCACCTCAGTGGCGGGAGTATCCTACAATGAGCAGTTCTTC. Amino acid sequence: CATSVAGVSYNEQFF.

The CDR3: CASGLVLAPGSSYNEQFF. In DNA, the CDR3 is TGTGCTAGTGGTTTGGTACTCGCCCCAGGTAGCTCCTACAATGAGCAGTTCTTC. V usage is TRBV12-5 and J usage is TRBJ2-1, with no clear D. The V end lost 0 bases, the J end lost 0 bases, and 15 bases lay between the germline ends. Germline loops: CDR1 LGHNT, CDR2 FRNRAP. The CDR3 sequence is 18 residues long.

This clone showed up just once. The rearrangement joins TRBV5-5 to TRBJ2-1; 9 bases line up with TRBD1. This CDR3 comprises 13 residues. The germline gives CDR1 SGHKS, CDR2 YYEKEE (reference sequence). The V segment lost 6 bases and the J segment 7 bases; nucleotides outside the gene matches: 5. The CDR3 bases are TGTGCCAGCAACCGGGACAGGGAAAATGAGCAGTTCTTC. It translates to CASNRDRENEQFF. Using reference TRBV5-5 and TRBJ2-1 for the parts outside the CDR3, the full variable domain is DAGVTQSPTHLIKTRGQQVTLRCSPISGHKSVSWYQQVLGQGPQFIFQYYEKEERGRGNFPDRFSARQFPNYSSELNVNALLLGDSALYLCASNRDRENEQFFGPGTRLTVL.

This sequence joins TRBV5-6 and TRBJ2-2; 8 nucleotides align to TRBD2. This CDR3 comprises 16 residues. J was trimmed by 1 base and V by 8 bases; bases with no gene match: 10. CDR1 is SGHDT, CDR2 YYEEEE, per germline. The CDR3, as DNA: TGTGCCAGTCTCCCGGGGGCGGGAGGGAACACCGGGGAGCTGTTTTTT. Amino acid sequence: CASLPGAGGNTGELFF.